At least ten counts were recorded for the clone carrying this T cell receptor beta chain. Its antigen is unknown. The data derive from a study of T cells in Graves' hyperthyroidism and ophthalmopathy. The overall study: Peripheral blood was drawn at first diagnosis, prior to all treatment.

Points from the study as a whole: In validation, the model predicted ophthalmopathy. These predictions came a median approximately 5.9 months before onset.

V shed 0 bases and J shed 6 bases, with 18 bases lying between them. The V gene's germline CDR1 is LGHNA and CDR2 YSLEER. This CDR3 comprises 16 residues. Regions amplified from RNA transcripts were the TCR beta CDR3 regions. The HTBI primer set was used in a first-round RT-PCR of the TCR CDR3. Each CDR3 protein gets one entry after TCRdb re-called the multiplex PCR reads with MiXCR. This sample has fewer than 750,000 distinct CDR3 sequences; about 14% occur once, and the top ten carry approximately 12%. This chain joins TRBV4-3 and TRBJ2-7, with D possibly being TRBD1 (6 bases). Sequencing was done on a sample of blood. This receptor was identified in a woman in her forties or fifties with Graves' ophthalmopathy. This CDR3 is CASSQDLGTRGSEQYF. The CDR3 coding sequence is TGCGCCAGCAGCCAAGATCTAGGGACCAGGGGAAGCGAGCAGTACTTC.